Below, 21 T cell receptor beta chains from the same sample are listed, as sequenced in a study of vaccination effects on CD4 cells after COVID-19. These receptors' targets are unknown. The method was immunoSEQ multiplex PCR; TCRdb's version includes in-frame clones alone and lacks a portion of them. This table has 25,000 to 35,000 clones, roughly 70% appearing once. Within the ViraFEST assay, antigen-specific CD4+ T cells underwent expansion with viral peptide pools prior to sequencing. Following 10 days of culture, CD4+ T cells were isolated. Participants each got two BNT162b2 or mRNA-1273 vaccine doses. Here the sequenced sample was CD4+ T cells from PBMCs cultured with HCoV-NL63 spike peptides, taken after COVID-19 vaccination. Receptor source: a human donor who received a COVID-19 vaccine.

The J gene is TRBJ2-3, the V gene TRBV29-1; 9 bases line up with TRBD1. J was trimmed by 2 bases and V by 4 bases; bases with no gene match: 4. Germline V gene lookup returns CDR1 SQVTM and CDR2 ANQGSEA. This CDR3 region has 14 residues. CDR3 in amino acids: CSVVDRGNTDTQYF. Here the CDR3 DNA reads TGCAGCGTTGTGGACAGGGGAAACACAGATACGCAGTATTTT.

This rearrangement joins TRBV28 to TRBJ2-1; TRBD2 matches at 10 bases. The CDR3 extends over 14 amino acids. Germline V gives CDR1 MDHEN, CDR2 SYDVKM. The V and J ends lost 6 bases and 6 bases, in that order; junction bases with no gene match: 5. The CDR3 here is CASRWSGRANEQFF. Written as DNA, the CDR3 is TGTGCCAGCAGATGGAGCGGGAGGGCCAATGAGCAGTTCTTC.

The chain uses TRBV19 and TRBJ2-2; 7 positions match TRBD1. V shed 3 bases and J 3 bases; nucleotides not matched to a gene: 4. The CDR3 runs 15 residues. Germline values: CDR1 LNHDA, CDR2 SQIVND (reference sequence). In DNA, the CDR3 is TGTGCCAGTAGTATTCCGACAGGGTACACCGGGGAGCTGTTTTTT. Protein sequence: CASSIPTGYTGELFF.

The chain joins TRBV7-6 to TRBJ2-7, with TRBD2 identical over 9 bases. Losses at the gene ends were 4 bases for V and 7 bases for J; bases not matched to a gene: 17. The CDR3 contains 17 residues. Looked up from germline, CDR1 is SGHVS and CDR2 is FNYEAQ. The CDR3, as DNA: TGTGCCAGCAGCTCCCAGCTAGCGGGATTCCCTCCAAGGGAGCAGTACTTC. Translated, it gives CASSSQLAGFPPREQYF. The full variable domain, its missing parts supplied by reference TRBV7-6 and TRBJ2-7, is GAGVSQSPRYKVTKRGQDVALRCDPISGHVSLYWYRQALGQGPEFLTYFNYEAQQDKSGLPNDRFSAERPEGSISTLTIQRTEQRDSAMYRCASSSQLAGFPPREQYFGPGTRLTVT.

The V and J genes are TRBV6-5 and TRBJ2-7, with D possibly matching TRBD2 (5 bases). From germline, CDR1 is MNHEY and CDR2 SVGAGI. The length of the CDR3 is 14 residues. Trimming pared 5 bases from V and 0 bases from J, leaving 11 bases between. As DNA, the CDR3 is TGTGCCAGCAGTCGAGGGAGTAACTCCTACGAGCAGTACTTC. Its protein is CASSRGSNSYEQYF.

The V call is TRBV11-2, the J call TRBJ1-2, with D uncertain. Germline CDR1 SGHAT, CDR2 FQNNGV. The CDR3 length is 12 residues. The germline V and J ends were trimmed by 3 bases and 6 bases, with 8 bases remaining between them. In nucleotides, the CDR3 is TGTGCCAGCAGCTTTATTGGGAATGGCTACACCTTC. The encoded protein is CASSFIGNGYTF.

This clone has only a few counts. The V gene is TRBV9, the J gene TRBJ2-7; 12 nucleotides line up with TRBD2. The V segment lost 2 bases and the J segment 5 bases; nucleotides outside the gene matches: 8. Per germline, CDR1 SGDLS and CDR2 YYNGEE. This CDR3 has 16 amino acids. The CDR3 coding sequence is TGTGCCAGCAGCGTGAACCCGACTAGCGGGAGAAACGAGCAGTACTTC. Its translation: CASSVNPTSGRNEQYF.

This chain links TRBV7-8 with TRBJ2-7; tentative D call: TRBD1 (5 bases). The CDR3 extends over 15 amino acids. Trimming took 5 bases from V and 5 from J, leaving 19 bases between them. The germline V gene has CDR1 SGHVS and CDR2 FQNEAQ. Here the CDR3 reads CASSPDRWANHEQYF. CDR3 DNA sequence: TGTGCCAGCAGCCCAGACAGATGGGCGAACCACGAGCAGTACTTC.

This clone was seen only once. The chain joins TRBV5-6 to TRBJ2-5, with a weak D call TRBD1 (5 bases). This CDR3 contains 14 residues. V gave up 1 base and J gave up 0 bases, with 7 bases separating them. The germline V gene has CDR1 SGHDT and CDR2 YYEEEE. CDR3 residues: CASSLRQNQETQYF. The CDR3 nucleotides are TGTGCCAGCAGCTTGCGACAGAACCAAGAGACCCAGTACTTC.

This clone was seen only a few times. The rearrangement joins TRBV6-5 to TRBJ2-7; 11 bases align to TRBD2. The V gene end was trimmed by 6 bases and the J gene end by 1 base; junction bases not matched to a gene: 5. Per germline, CDR1 MNHEY and CDR2 SVGAGI. This CDR3 spans 15 amino acids. Here the CDR3 reads CASSRTSGGSYEQYF. The CDR3 DNA sequence: TGTGCCAGCAGCCGCACTAGCGGGGGATCCTACGAGCAGTACTTC.

This chain joins TRBV3-1 (or the pseudogene TRBV3-2) and TRBJ1-4, with 8 bases lining up with TRBD1. The junction had 8 bases not matched to a gene; V was cut back by 5 bases and J by 0 bases. From germline, CDR1 is LGHDT and CDR2 YNNKEL (reference sequence). The CDR3 has 17 residues. CDR3 sequence: CASSSNDRGTTNEKLFF. CDR3 coding DNA: TGTGCCAGCAGCTCCAACGACAGGGGAACAACTAATGAAAAACTGTTTTTT.

The chain is built from TRBV7-9 and TRBJ2-5; 10 bases align to TRBD2. With V trimmed by 7 bases and J by 5 bases, 7 bases remained unmatched. This CDR3 contains 14 residues. CDR1 is SEHNR and CDR2 is FQNEAQ in the germline V gene (reference sequence). The DNA for the CDR3 is TGTGCCAGCACGGAGAGCGGGGGGGCGGAGACCCAGTACTTC. Protein: CASTESGGAETQYF. Full variable domain (rest looked up from reference TRBV7-9 and TRBJ2-5): DTGVSQNPRHKITKRGQNVTFRCDPISEHNRLYWYRQTLGQGPEFLTYFQNEAQLEKSRLLSDRFSAERPKGSFSTLEIQRTEQGDSAMYLCASTESGGAETQYFGPGTRLLVL.

The chain couples TRBV27 to TRBJ2-2; tentatively, D is TRBD1 (5 bases). Trimming pared 7 bases from V and 0 bases from J, leaving 15 bases between. This CDR3 region has 16 residues. The germline V gene encodes CDR1 MNHEY and CDR2 SMNVEV (reference sequence). In nucleotides, the CDR3 is TGTGCCAGCACTTTGAAGGGCAGGGCGAACACCGGGGAGCTGTTTTTT. Amino acids: CASTLKGRANTGELFF.

The gene calls are TRBV6-5 and TRBJ2-7; either TRBD1 or TRBD2 may fit D (5 bases each). The CDR3 is 14 residues long. V lost 4 bases and J lost 4, with 14 bases in between. Germline CDR1 is MNHEY and CDR2 is SVGAGI. The CDR3 DNA follows: TGTGCCAGCAGTTTGGGACGGTCCGTTTACGAGCAGTACTTC. Residues: CASSLGRSVYEQYF.

This clone was observed a few times. The chain has TRBV29-1 and TRBJ1-1; D gene ambiguous. The CDR3 has 13 residues. The germline V and J ends were trimmed by 4 bases and 5 bases, with 14 bases remaining between them. Germline V gene data show CDR1 as SQVTM and CDR2 as ANQGSEA. The DNA of the CDR3 is TGCAGCGTTGTAGGTTATTCCGAGACTGAAGCTTTCTTT. It yields the protein CSVVGYSETEAFF. Full variable domain (rest looked up from reference TRBV29-1 and TRBJ1-1): SAVISQKPSRDICQRGTSLTIQCQVDSQVTMMFWYRQQPGQSLTLIATANQGSEATYESGFVIDKFPISRPNLTFSTLTVSNMSPEDSSIYLCSVVGYSETEAFFGQGTRLTVV.

The chain employs TRBV6-5 and TRBJ1-2; D is perhaps TRBD1 (6 bases). This CDR3 has 13 residues. Trimming left V 8 bases short and J 6 bases short, with 16 bases between. From germline, CDR1 is MNHEY and CDR2 SVGAGI. The CDR3 here is CASATSRGDGYTF. CDR3 DNA sequence: TGTGCCAGCGCGACTTCGAGGGGGGATGGCTACACCTTC.

The V gene is TRBV12-3 or TRBV12-4, the J gene TRBJ1-4; perhaps TRBD1 as D (5 bases). V lost 3 bases and J 6 bases, leaving 8 bases between the germline ends. This CDR3 region has 13 residues. The CDR3 bases are TGTGCCAGCAGTTTTGGGGGGTATGAAAAACTGTTTTTT. This gives the protein CASSFGGYEKLFF.

This clone was detected a few times. V usage is TRBV18 and J usage is TRBJ1-2, with unresolved D. The germline CDR1 and CDR2 sequences are KGHSH and LQKENI. The CDR3 consists of 12 residues. The V gene lost 4 bases and the J gene lost 7 bases, with 10 bases spanning the gap. CDR3 region: CASSLSKAGYTF. For the CDR3, the DNA is TGTGCCAGCTCACTTTCGAAGGCTGGCTACACCTTC.

The chain couples TRBV5-1 to TRBJ1-1, with D possibly being TRBD1 (5 bases). This CDR3 spans 16 amino acids. Germline V lookup: CDR1 SGHRS, CDR2 YFSETQ. V was pared by 3 bases and J by 1 base, with 16 bases between. CDR3 region: CASSSNKIDRNTEAFF. CDR3 nucleotide sequence: TGCGCCAGCAGCTCAAATAAGATCGACAGGAACACTGAAGCTTTCTTT.

The V call is TRBV6-5, the J call TRBJ2-5; no clear D gene. This CDR3 has 15 amino acids. Germline lookup yields CDR1 MNHEY and CDR2 SVGAGI. With 4 bases removed from V and 5 bases from J, the gap between germline ends came to 17 bases. The CDR3 sequence is CASSSTGSGRETQYF. CDR3 bases: TGTGCCAGCAGTTCGACCGGCTCCGGGCGGGAGACCCAGTACTTC.

V usage is TRBV7-9 and J usage is TRBJ2-6; TRBD2 agrees at 11 bases. CDR1 SEHNR and CDR2 FQNEAQ come from the germline V gene (reference sequence). Germline trimming cut 5 bases from V and 2 bases from J; bases unmatched to any gene: 11. The CDR3 runs to 19 residues. The CDR3 region is CASSPPRGSGGAGANVLTF. In DNA, the CDR3 is TGTGCCAGCAGCCCCCCTCGAGGTAGCGGGGGGGCTGGGGCCAACGTCCTGACTTTC.